The rows below give T cell receptor beta chains drawn from one sample of a study of blood T cell repertoires in COVID-19. Using immunoSEQ multiplex PCR, the repertoire was profiled, and TCRdb retains in-frame clones only, with some absent. Here the sample spans about 130,000 clones, around 79% being singletons. Sequencing was done on a sample of peripheral blood. Receptors originate from a woman aged 70-85 years with COVID-19, enrolled during active disease. The conserved cysteine and the conserved F or W are not part of the CDR3 here.

V: TRBV9
CDR3: ASSHGNTIY

V: TRBV6-6
CDR3: ASSHGDSNNSPLH

V: TRBV6-2/TRBV6-3
CDR3: ASSLTRGPVGETQY

V: TRBV20-1
CDR3: SARTGYEQY

V: TRBV7-9
CDR3: ASSLGFERVSTGELF

V: TRBV3-1/TRBV3-2
CDR3: ASSLGTIGGQPQH

V: TRBV20-1
CDR3: SAREAYGYT

V: TRBV20-1
CDR3: SATENYGYT

V: TRBV14
CDR3: ASSWTGGSEAF

V: TRBV6-6
CDR3: AAGQGRVY

V: TRBV29-1
CDR3: SVGDRVYEQY

V: TRBV3-1/TRBV3-2
CDR3: ASSQGTGTGSHEQY

V: TRBV6-2/TRBV6-3
CDR3: ASSPRSSGNTIY

V: TRBV3-1/TRBV3-2
CDR3: ASSTNSGNTIY

V: TRBV19
CDR3: ASSIYGGIVYEQY

V: TRBV6-1
CDR3: ASSDGTGGWSKY

V: TRBV5-1
CDR3: ASSLAGGGGLSGNTIY

V: TRBV28
CDR3: ASSSTGASGNTIY

V: TRBV4-3
CDR3: ASSQGGGATGANVLT

V: TRBV19
CDR3: ASMPSGGKDTQY

V: TRBV28
CDR3: ASSLGGYYEQY

V: TRBV5-4
CDR3: ASSLIGGAGYT

V: TRBV7-3
CDR3: ASSPKQGVKAF

V: TRBV7-9
CDR3: ASSTMRDRVDYT

V: TRBV6-2/TRBV6-3
CDR3: ASSYGSSYNEQF

V: TRBV6-1
CDR3: ASSARGAGVVETQY

V: TRBV6-5
CDR3: ASSYRRGTEAF

V: TRBV4-1
CDR3: ASSQDRNYGYT

V: TRBV3-1/TRBV3-2
CDR3: ASKGVYGYT

V: TRBV9
CDR3: ASSARTGTYEQY

V: TRBV18
CDR3: ASSRGEQY

V: TRBV4-3
CDR3: ASSRGLVNTEAF

V: TRBV20-1
CDR3: SASAPKGDANYGYT

V: TRBV5-4
CDR3: ASRPRTGEDSPLH

V: TRBV7-2
CDR3: ASRQGGATEAF

V: TRBV5-1
CDR3: ASSPWGAQLNTEAF

V: TRBV2
CDR3: ASSARGRGEKLF

V: TRBV5-1
CDR3: ASSSQRTGGKTQY

V: TRBV3-1/TRBV3-2
CDR3: ASSQETGTEQY

V: TRBV12-3/TRBV12-4
CDR3: ASSLEGTQY

V: TRBV5-1
CDR3: ASSLAGGGQPQH

V: TRBV12-3/TRBV12-4
CDR3: ASAREGGYGYT

V: TRBV29-1
CDR3: SVVRPGGSEQY

V: TRBV19
CDR3: ASSPRGLGELF

V: TRBV3-1/TRBV3-2
CDR3: ASSPQLAGGNTGELF

V: TRBV7-6
CDR3: ASSLGEGGEYEQY

V: TRBV7-9
CDR3: ASSASSGGNEQF

V: TRBV28
CDR3: ASSLSLGGKTEAF